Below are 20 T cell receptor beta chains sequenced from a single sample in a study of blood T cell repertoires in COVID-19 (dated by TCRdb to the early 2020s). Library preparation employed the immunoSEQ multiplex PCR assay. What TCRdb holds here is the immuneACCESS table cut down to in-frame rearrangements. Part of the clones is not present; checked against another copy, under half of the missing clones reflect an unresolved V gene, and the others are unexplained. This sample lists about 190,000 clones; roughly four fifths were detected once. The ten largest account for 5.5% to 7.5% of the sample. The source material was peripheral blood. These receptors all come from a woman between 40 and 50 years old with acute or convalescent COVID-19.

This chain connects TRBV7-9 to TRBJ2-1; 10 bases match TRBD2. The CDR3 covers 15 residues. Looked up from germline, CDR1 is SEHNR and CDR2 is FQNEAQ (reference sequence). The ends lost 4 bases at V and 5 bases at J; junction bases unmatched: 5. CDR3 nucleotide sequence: TGTGCCAGCAGCTCCCAGCGGGAGGGGGACAATGAGCAGTTCTTC. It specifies CASSSQREGDNEQFF.

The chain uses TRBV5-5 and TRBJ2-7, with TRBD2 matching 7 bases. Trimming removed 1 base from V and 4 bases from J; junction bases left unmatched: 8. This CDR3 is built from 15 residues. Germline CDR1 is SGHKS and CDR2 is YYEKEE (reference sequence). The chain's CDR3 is CASSLTAGDIYEQYF. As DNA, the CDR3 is TGTGCCAGCAGCTTGACCGCGGGAGACATATACGAGCAGTACTTC.

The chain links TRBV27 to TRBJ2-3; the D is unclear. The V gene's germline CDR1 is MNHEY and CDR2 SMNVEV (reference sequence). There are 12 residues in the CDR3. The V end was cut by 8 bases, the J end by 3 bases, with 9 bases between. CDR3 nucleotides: TGTGCCAGCGGCTCGCGGACAGATACGCAGTATTTT. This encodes CASGSRTDTQYF.

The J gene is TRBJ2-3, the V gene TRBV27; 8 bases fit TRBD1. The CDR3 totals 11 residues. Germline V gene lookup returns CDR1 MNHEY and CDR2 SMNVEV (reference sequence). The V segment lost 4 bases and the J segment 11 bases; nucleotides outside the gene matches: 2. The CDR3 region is CASSSGTGQYF. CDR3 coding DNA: TGTGCCAGCAGTTCCGGGACAGGGCAGTATTTT.

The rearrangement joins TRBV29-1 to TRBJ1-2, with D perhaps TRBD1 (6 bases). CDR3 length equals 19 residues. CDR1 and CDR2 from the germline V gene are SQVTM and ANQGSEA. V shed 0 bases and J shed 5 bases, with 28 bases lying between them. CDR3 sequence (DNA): TGCAGCGTTGAAGATTATAACGTCGGACGGGCAGGGGATAATTATGGCTACACCTTC. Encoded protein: CSVEDYNVGRAGDNYGYTF.

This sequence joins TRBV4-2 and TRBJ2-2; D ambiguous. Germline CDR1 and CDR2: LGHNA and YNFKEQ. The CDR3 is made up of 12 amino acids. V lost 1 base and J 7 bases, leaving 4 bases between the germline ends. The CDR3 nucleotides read TGTGCCAGCAGCCAAGTCTTCGGGGAGCTGTTTTTT. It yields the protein CASSQVFGELFF.

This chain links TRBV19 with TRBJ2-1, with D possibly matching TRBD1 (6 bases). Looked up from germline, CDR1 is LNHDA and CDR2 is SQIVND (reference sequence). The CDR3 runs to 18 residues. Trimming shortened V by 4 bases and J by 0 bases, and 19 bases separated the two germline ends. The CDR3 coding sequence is TGTGCCAGTAGTAGAGGGACCAGGGGCCCCCCCTCCTACAATGAGCAGTTCTTC. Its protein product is CASSRGTRGPPSYNEQFF.

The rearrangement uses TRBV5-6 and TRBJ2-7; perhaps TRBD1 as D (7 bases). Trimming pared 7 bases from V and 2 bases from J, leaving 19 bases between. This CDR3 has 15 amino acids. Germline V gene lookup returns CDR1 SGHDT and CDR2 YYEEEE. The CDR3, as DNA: TGTGCCAGCGAGGGACTTACAGGGGAGGCCTACGAGCAGTACTTC. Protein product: CASEGLTGEAYEQYF.

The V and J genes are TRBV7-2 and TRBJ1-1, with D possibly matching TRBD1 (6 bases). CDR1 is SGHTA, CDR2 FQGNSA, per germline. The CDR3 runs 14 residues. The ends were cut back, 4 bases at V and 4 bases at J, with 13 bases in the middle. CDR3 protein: CASSSTPGVTEAFF. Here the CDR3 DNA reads TGTGCCAGCAGCTCGACTCCAGGGGTCACTGAAGCTTTCTTT.

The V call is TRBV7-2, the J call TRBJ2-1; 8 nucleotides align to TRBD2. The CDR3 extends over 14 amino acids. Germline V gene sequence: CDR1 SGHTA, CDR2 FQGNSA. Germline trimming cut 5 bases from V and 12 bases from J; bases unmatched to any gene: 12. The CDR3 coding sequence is TGTGCCAGCAGCCCCCGGGGGGGTTCCCTTGGGCAGTTCTTC. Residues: CASSPRGGSLGQFF.

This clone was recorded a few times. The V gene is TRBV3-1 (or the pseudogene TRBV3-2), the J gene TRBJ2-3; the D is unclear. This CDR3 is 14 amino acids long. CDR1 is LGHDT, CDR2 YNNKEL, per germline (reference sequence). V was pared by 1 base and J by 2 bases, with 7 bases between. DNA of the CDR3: TGTGCCAGCAGCCAAGGGCTTTACACAGATACGCAGTATTTT. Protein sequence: CASSQGLYTDTQYF.

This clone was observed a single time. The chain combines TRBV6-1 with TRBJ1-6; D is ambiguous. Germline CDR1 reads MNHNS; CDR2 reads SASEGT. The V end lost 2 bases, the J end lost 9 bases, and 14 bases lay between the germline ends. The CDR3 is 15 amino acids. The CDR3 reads CASSESAGLGSPLHF. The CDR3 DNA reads TGTGCCAGCAGTGAAAGTGCCGGGTTAGGTTCACCCCTCCACTTT.

This chain's CDR3 is CASSLGWTSGIYEQYF. The CDR3 DNA reads TGCGCCAGCAGCTTGGGGTGGACTAGCGGGATCTACGAGCAGTACTTC. The rearrangement uses TRBV5-1 and TRBJ2-7; TRBD2 agrees at 12 bases. Germline CDR1 reads SGHRS; CDR2 reads YFSETQ. V trimming: 0 bases; J trimming: 3 bases; junction bases outside the gene matches: 4. CDR3 length equals 16 residues.

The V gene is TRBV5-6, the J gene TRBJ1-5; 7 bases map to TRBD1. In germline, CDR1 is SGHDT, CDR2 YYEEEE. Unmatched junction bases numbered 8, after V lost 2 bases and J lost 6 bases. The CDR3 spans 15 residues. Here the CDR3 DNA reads TGTGCCAGCAGCTTCCAGGGGGATCTGGTTCAGCCCCAGCATTTT. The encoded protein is CASSFQGDLVQPQHF.

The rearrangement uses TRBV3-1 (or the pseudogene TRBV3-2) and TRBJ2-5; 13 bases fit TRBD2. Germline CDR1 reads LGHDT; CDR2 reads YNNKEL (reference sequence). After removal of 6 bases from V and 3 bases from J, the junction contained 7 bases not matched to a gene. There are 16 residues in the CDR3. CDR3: CASSQGLAGRKETQYF. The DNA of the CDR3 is TGTGCCAGCAGTCAGGGACTAGCGGGAAGGAAAGAGACCCAGTACTTC.

This CDR3 reads CSVSGQPNTEAFF. The DNA for the CDR3 is TGCAGCGTATCGGGACAACCGAACACTGAAGCTTTCTTT. The chain joins TRBV29-1 to TRBJ1-1, with a tentative D call TRBD1 (6 bases). CDR3 length: 13 residues. Germline V CDR1 and CDR2: SQVTM, ANQGSEA. Trimming left V 6 bases short and J 1 base short, with 12 bases between.

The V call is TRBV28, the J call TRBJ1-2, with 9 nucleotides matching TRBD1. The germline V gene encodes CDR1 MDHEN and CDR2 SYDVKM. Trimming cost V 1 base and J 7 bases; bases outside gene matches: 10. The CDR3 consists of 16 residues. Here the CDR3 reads CASSLYQPGQGGGYTF. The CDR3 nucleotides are TGTGCCAGCAGTTTATATCAACCGGGACAGGGCGGTGGCTACACCTTC.

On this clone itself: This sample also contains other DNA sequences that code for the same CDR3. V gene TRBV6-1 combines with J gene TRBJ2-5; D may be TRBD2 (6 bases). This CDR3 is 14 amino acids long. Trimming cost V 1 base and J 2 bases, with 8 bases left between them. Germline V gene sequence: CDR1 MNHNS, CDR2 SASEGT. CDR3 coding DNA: TGTGCCAGCAGTGAAGGGCGGGGACAAGAGACCCAGTACTTC. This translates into CASSEGRGQETQYF.

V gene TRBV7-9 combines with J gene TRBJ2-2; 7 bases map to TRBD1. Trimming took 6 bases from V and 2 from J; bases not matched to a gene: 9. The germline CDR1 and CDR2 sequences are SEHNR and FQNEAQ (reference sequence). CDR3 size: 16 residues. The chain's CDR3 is CASRDTGTANTGELFF. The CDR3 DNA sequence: TGTGCCAGCAGGGACACCGGGACAGCAAACACCGGGGAGCTGTTTTTT.

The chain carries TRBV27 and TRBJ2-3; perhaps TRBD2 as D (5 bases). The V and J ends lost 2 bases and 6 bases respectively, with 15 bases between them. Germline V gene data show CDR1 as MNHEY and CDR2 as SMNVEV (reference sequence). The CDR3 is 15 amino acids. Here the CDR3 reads CASSLAGAIGDTQYF. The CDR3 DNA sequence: TGTGCCAGCAGTTTAGCGGGCGCTATTGGGGATACGCAGTATTTT.